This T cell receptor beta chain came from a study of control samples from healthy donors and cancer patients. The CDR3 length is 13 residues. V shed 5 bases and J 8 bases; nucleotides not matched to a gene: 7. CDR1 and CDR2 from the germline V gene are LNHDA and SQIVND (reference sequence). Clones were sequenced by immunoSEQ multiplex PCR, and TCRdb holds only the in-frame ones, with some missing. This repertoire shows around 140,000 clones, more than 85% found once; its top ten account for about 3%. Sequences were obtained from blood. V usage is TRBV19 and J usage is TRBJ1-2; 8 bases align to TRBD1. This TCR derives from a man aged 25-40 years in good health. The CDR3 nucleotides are TGTGCCAGTAGTGCGACAGGGGACTGGGGCTACACCTTC. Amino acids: CASSATGDWGYTF.